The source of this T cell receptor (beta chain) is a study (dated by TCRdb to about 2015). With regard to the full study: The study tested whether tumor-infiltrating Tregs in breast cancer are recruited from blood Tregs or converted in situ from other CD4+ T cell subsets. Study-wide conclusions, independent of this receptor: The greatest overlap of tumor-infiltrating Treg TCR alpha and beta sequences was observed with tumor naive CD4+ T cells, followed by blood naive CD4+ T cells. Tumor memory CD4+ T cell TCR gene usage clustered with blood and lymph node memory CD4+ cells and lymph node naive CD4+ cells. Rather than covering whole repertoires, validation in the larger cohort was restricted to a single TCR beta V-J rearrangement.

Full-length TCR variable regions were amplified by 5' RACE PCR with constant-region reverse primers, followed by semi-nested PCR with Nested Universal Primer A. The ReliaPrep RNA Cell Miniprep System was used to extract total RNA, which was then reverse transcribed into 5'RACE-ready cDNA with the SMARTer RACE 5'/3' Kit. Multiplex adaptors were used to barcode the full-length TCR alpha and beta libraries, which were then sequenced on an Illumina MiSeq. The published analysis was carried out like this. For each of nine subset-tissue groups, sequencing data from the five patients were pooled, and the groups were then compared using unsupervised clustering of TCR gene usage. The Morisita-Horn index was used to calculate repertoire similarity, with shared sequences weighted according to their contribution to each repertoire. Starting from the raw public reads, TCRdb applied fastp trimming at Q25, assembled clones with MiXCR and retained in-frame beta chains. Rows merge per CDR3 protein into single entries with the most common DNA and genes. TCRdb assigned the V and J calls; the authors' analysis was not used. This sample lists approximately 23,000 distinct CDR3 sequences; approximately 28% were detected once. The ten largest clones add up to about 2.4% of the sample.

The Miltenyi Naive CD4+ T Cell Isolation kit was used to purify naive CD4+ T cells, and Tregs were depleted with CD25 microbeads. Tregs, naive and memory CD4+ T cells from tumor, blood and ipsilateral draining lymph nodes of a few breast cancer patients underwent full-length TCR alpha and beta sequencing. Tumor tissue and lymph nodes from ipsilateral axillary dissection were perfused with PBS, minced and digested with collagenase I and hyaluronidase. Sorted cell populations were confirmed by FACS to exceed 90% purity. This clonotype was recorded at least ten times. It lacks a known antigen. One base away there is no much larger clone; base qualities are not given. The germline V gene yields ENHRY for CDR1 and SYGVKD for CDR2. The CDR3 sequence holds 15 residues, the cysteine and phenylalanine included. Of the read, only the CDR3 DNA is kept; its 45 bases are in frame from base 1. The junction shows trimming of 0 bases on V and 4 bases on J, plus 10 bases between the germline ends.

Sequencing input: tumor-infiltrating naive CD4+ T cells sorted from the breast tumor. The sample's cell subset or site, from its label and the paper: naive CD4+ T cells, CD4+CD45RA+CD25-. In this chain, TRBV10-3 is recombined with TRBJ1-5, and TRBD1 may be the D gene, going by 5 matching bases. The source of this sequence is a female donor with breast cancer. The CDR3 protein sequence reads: CAISESGRTNQPQHF. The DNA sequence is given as TGTGCCATCAGTGAGTCGGGACGGACAAATCAGCCCCAGCATTTT.